Listed below are T cell receptor beta chains from one sample, sequenced in a study of T cells in Graves' hyperthyroidism and ophthalmopathy. TCRdb passed the multiplex PCR reads through MiXCR, listing each CDR3 protein once. The repertoire includes 550,000 to 600,000 distinct CDR3 sequences, about 43% of them detected once, and under 20% sits in the top ten. The sequenced sample consisted of peripheral blood or thyroid tissue (not recorded which). These receptors all stem from an adult woman with Graves' disease, either hyperthyroidism or ophthalmopathy (not recorded which). CDR3s include the opening cysteine and the closing phenylalanine or tryptophan. The D gene is left open where the match is weak. Size tells how often a clone was seen (once, few, many) or the class of an expanded clone, and some rows leave it out.

cdr3_aa cdr3_nt v_call d_call clone_size j_call
CASSTTPGTDPNTGELFF TGTGCCAGCAGTACAACTCCCGGGACAGACCCGAACACCGGGGAGCTGTTTTTT TRBV6-5 TRBD1 once TRBJ2-2
CAISDPRDQPQHF TGTGCCATCAGTGACCCCCGGGATCAGCCCCAGCATTTT TRBV10-3 NA many TRBJ1-5
CSASMGTGPKNGYTF TGCAGTGCCAGTATGGGGACAGGGCCCAAGAATGGCTACACCTTC TRBV20-1 TRBD1 NA TRBJ1-2
CASSRDQPDTQYF TGTGCCAGCAGCAGGGACCAACCAGATACGCAGTATTTT TRBV7-2 NA many TRBJ2-3
CASSSRPGNQPQHF TGTGCCAGTAGTAGCCGTCCGGGCAATCAGCCCCAGCATTTT TRBV19 NA once TRBJ1-5
CASSLDPGGVGYTF TGTGCCAGCAGCTTAGACCCAGGGGGCGTTGGCTACACCTTC TRBV11-2 TRBD1 NA TRBJ1-2
CASSRGRVGETQYF TGTGCCAGCAGCCGGGGACGAGTGGGAGAGACCCAGTACTTC TRBV7-8 NA many TRBJ2-5
CASRHGQEAFF TGCGCCAGTCGACACGGACAAGAAGCTTTCTTT TRBV10-2 NA NA TRBJ1-1
CASRSRGQDEAFF TGTGCCAGCAGAAGCCGGGGACAGGATGAAGCTTTCTTT TRBV2 TRBD1 once TRBJ1-1
CAGHGGGVSYNEQFF TGTGCCGGCCACGGTGGTGGGGTTTCCTACAATGAGCAGTTCTTC TRBV25-1 NA NA TRBJ2-1
CSARSRRAPGQIYF TGCAGTGCTAGATCCCGCCGGGCTCCGGGACAGATTTACTTC TRBV20-1 TRBD1 NA TRBJ2-7
CASSPGTGGPKMREQYF TGTGCCAGCAGCCCCGGGACAGGGGGCCCCAAGATGAGGGAGCAGTACTTC TRBV7-6 TRBD1 many TRBJ2-7
CASRTTTGSTEAFF TGTGCCAGCAGGACCACGACAGGGAGCACTGAAGCTTTCTTT TRBV6-6 TRBD1 few TRBJ1-1
CSARGSQSSHTEAFF TGCAGTGCTAGAGGAAGTCAGAGCAGCCACACTGAAGCTTTCTTT TRBV20-1 NA once TRBJ1-1
CAAQGTSTYEQYF TGTGCCGCCCAAGGGACTAGCACCTACGAGCAGTACTTC TRBV10-3 TRBD2 many TRBJ2-7
CASSLLRYSYEQYF TGTGCCAGCAGCTTACTAAGGTACTCCTACGAGCAGTACTTC TRBV7-2 NA many TRBJ2-7
CASSLEGLRGNTEAFF TGTGCCAGCAGCTTGGAGGGCCTTCGGGGGAACACTGAAGCTTTCTTT TRBV5-5 NA many TRBJ1-1
CSAWGLAGDETQYF TGCAGTGCTTGGGGACTAGCGGGAGACGAGACCCAGTACTTC TRBV20-1 TRBD2 many TRBJ2-5
CSVPGLAGYEQYF TGCAGCGTCCCGGGACTAGCGGGTTACGAGCAGTACTTC TRBV29-1 TRBD2 few TRBJ2-7
CASSRAPGRNEQFF TGTGCCAGCAGTCGGGCCCCCGGGCGGAATGAGCAGTTCTTC TRBV2 NA few TRBJ2-1
CASIAGTGHTGELFF TGTGCCAGCATCGCCGGGACAGGGCACACCGGGGAGCTGTTTTTT TRBV2 TRBD1 few TRBJ2-2
CSVRGGNTEAFF TGCAGCGTCAGGGGTGGGAACACTGAAGCTTTCTTT TRBV29-1 NA many TRBJ1-1
CASSPRGNTQETQYF TGTGCCAGCAGCCCCAGGGGGAACACCCAAGAGACCCAGTACTTC TRBV7-9 TRBD1 NA TRBJ2-5
CATSPTGANTEAFF TGTGCCACCTCCCCGACAGGGGCCAACACTGAAGCTTTCTTT TRBV10-3 TRBD1 NA TRBJ1-1
CASSSSRAGYLKTSYEQYF TGTGCCAGCAGCTCCTCCCGCGCGGGATACCTTAAAACTTCCTACGAGCAGTACTTC TRBV7-8 NA many TRBJ2-7
CASTHAGQNTGELFF TGTGCCAGCACCCACGCAGGGCAAAACACCGGGGAGCTGTTTTTT TRBV11-3 NA many TRBJ2-2
CASSLLGLAGEKTDEQYF TGTGCCAGCAGTTTATTGGGACTAGCGGGAGAAAAGACTGACGAGCAGTACTTC TRBV2 TRBD2 NA TRBJ2-7
CASSPTGKDGYTF TGTGCCAGCAGCCCGACAGGGAAGGATGGCTACACCTTC TRBV7-8 TRBD1 NA TRBJ1-2
CASTTGQPYLTNEKLFF TGTGCCAGTACCACGGGACAGCCCTACTTGACTAATGAAAAACTGTTTTTT TRBV19 TRBD1 many TRBJ1-4
CASSFAYSGANVLTF TGTGCCAGCAGCTTCGCCTACTCTGGGGCCAACGTCCTGACTTTC TRBV7-9 NA NA TRBJ2-6
CASSTPGTSYEQYF TGTGCCAGCAGCACCCCGGGGACTTCGTACGAGCAGTACTTC TRBV11-2 NA many TRBJ2-7
CSARWGLADPGYTF TGCAGTGCTAGATGGGGCCTGGCAGATCCCGGCTACACCTTC TRBV20-1 NA many TRBJ1-2
CASSSQGLAETQYF TGTGCCAGCAGCTCGCAGGGCCTGGCAGAGACCCAGTACTTC TRBV7-9 NA many TRBJ2-5
CASSQPLGRSYEQYF TGTGCCAGCAGCCAACCATTGGGGAGGTCCTACGAGCAGTACTTC TRBV7-9 NA NA TRBJ2-7
CSAREGEWEETQYF TGCAGTGCTAGGGAAGGGGAATGGGAAGAGACCCAGTACTTC TRBV20-1 NA NA TRBJ2-5
CASSLEGRQPQHF TGTGCCAGCAGCTTGGAAGGGCGGCAGCCCCAGCATTTT TRBV7-9 NA NA TRBJ1-5
CASSLDYTPSGTEAFF TGCGCCAGCAGCTTGGATTATACCCCGAGTGGAACTGAAGCTTTCTTT TRBV5-1 NA NA TRBJ1-1
CASSEDGRTTEAFF TGCGCCAGCAGTGAGGACGGTAGGACCACTGAAGCTTTCTTT TRBV10-2 NA NA TRBJ1-1
CAISESGLAGVHEQFF TGTGCCATCAGTGAGTCTGGCCTAGCGGGAGTTCATGAGCAGTTCTTC TRBV10-3 TRBD2 NA TRBJ2-1
CASSLVGGPQHF TGTGCCAGCAGCTTAGTAGGGGGTCCCCAGCATTTT TRBV7-8 NA NA TRBJ1-5
CASRLLRRDARAYEQYF TGTGCCAGCAGACTACTTCGCCGGGATGCGAGGGCCTACGAGCAGTACTTC TRBV27 NA NA TRBJ2-7
CASGPSGQGSEQYF TGTGCCAGCGGACCTTCGGGACAGGGGAGCGAGCAGTACTTC TRBV2 TRBD1 NA TRBJ2-7
CASSLARGTVNSEAFF TGTGCCAGCAGCTTAGCGCGAGGGACAGTAAATTCTGAAGCTTTCTTT TRBV7-9 TRBD1 many TRBJ1-1
CSADLGLRYF TGCAGTGCTGACCTAGGGTTACGGTACTTC TRBV20-1 NA many TRBJ2-5
CASSRATGPGNTMYF TGTGCCAGCAGCCGCGCGACAGGGCCTGGAAACACCATGTATTTT TRBV11-2 TRBD1 NA TRBJ1-3
CASSTPGERTGELFF TGTGCCAGTAGTACTCCGGGGGAGAGAACCGGGGAGCTGTTTTTT TRBV19 NA many TRBJ2-2
CASSVTTNQPQHF TGCGCCAGCAGTGTGACCACCAATCAGCCCCAGCATTTT TRBV10-2 NA many TRBJ1-5
CSAEGAAEQYF TGCAGCGCTGAAGGCGCGGCCGAGCAGTACTTC TRBV29-1 NA NA TRBJ2-7
CAWSVGLSGANVLTF TGTGCCTGGAGTGTAGGGCTCTCTGGGGCCAACGTCCTGACTTTC TRBV30 NA many TRBJ2-6
CASSHVSGTLDLYEQYF TGCGCCAGCAGCCACGTTTCGGGGACACTCGATCTCTACGAGCAGTACTTC TRBV4-1 NA many TRBJ2-7
CSAGKGNYGYTF TGCAGTGCTGGAAAGGGTAACTATGGCTACACCTTC TRBV20-1 NA once TRBJ1-2
CASSTQQGSYGYTF TGTGCCAGCAGCACCCAACAGGGCAGCTATGGCTACACCTTC TRBV13 NA NA TRBJ1-2
CASSIPGRANTEAFF TGTGCCAGTAGTATTCCGGGCAGGGCCAACACTGAAGCTTTCTTT TRBV19 NA NA TRBJ1-1
CASSTGTSGRRYEQYF TGTGCCAGCAGCACCGGGACTAGCGGGAGAAGGTACGAGCAGTACTTC TRBV7-6 TRBD2 many TRBJ2-7
CASSVMASGPRSYERYF TGCGCCAGCAGCGTGATGGCTAGCGGGCCCCGTTCCTACGAGCGGTACTTC TRBV5-1 TRBD2 NA TRBJ2-7